Shown below are 32 T cell receptor beta chains from a single sample sequenced in a study of T cell changes during pregnancy in multiple sclerosis. Measured with immunoSEQ multiplex PCR; TCRdb has only the in-frame clones, and not every one. The data hold approximately 64,000 clones, with around 93% observed a single time. Specimen: peripheral blood, collected in the first trimester of pregnancy. Receptor source: a female donor with multiple sclerosis, enrolled in a pregnancy study.

The rearrangement uses TRBV15 and TRBJ2-7; 11 nucleotides align to TRBD2. The CDR3 spans 20 residues. From germline, CDR1 is LNHNV and CDR2 YYDKDF (reference sequence). J was trimmed by 3 bases and V by 2 bases; bases with no gene match: 18. The CDR3 sequence: CATSRIGDRPGLAVLYEQYF. The CDR3 DNA is TGTGCCACCAGCAGAATAGGGGACAGGCCGGGACTAGCGGTACTCTACGAGCAGTACTTC.

The V and J genes are TRBV5-1 and TRBJ2-3; 8 nucleotides align to TRBD2. V shed 5 bases, J shed 0 bases, and the junction held 8 bases outside the gene matches. The CDR3 is 16 residues long. Germline lookup yields CDR1 SGHRS and CDR2 YFSETQ. CDR3 DNA sequence: TGCGCCAGCAGGGGGCTTACTAGCGGAAGCACAGATACGCAGTATTTT. This codes for CASRGLTSGSTDTQYF.

The chain employs TRBV7-9 and TRBJ1-2, with 7 bases matching TRBD1. Germline CDR1 is SEHNR and CDR2 is FQNEAQ (reference sequence). V shed 1 base and J 7 bases; nucleotides not matched to a gene: 12. This CDR3 contains 16 residues. Here the CDR3 reads CASSLVSGGLIIGYTF. CDR3 sequence (DNA): TGTGCCAGCAGCTTAGTGTCAGGGGGGTTAATAATTGGCTACACCTTC.

V is TRBV9 and J is TRBJ1-4; possibly TRBD1 for D (5 bases). With 3 bases removed from V and 8 bases from J, the gap between germline ends came to 8 bases. CDR3 length: 12 residues. CDR1 and CDR2 (germline): SGDLS, YYNGEE. CDR3 DNA sequence: TGTGCCAGCAGCGAGGAGGGGGAAAAACTGTTTTTT. This codes for CASSEEGEKLFF.

This clone has only one observation. This chain connects TRBV7-8 to TRBJ1-3, with 9 nucleotides matching TRBD1. From germline, CDR1 is SGHVS and CDR2 FQNEAQ. The CDR3 runs 17 residues. The V segment lost 5 bases and the J segment 3 bases; nucleotides outside the gene matches: 11. The DNA of the CDR3 is TGTGCCAGCAGCCCTGGGACAGGGCAAGGTGGTGGAAACACCATATATTTT. Translated, it gives CASSPGTGQGGGNTIYF. Supplemented by reference TRBV7-8 and TRBJ1-3, the full variable domain reads GAGVSQSPRYKVAKRGQDVALRCDPISGHVSLFWYQQALGQGPEFLTYFQNEAQLDKSGLPSDRFFAERPEGSVSTLKIQRTQQEDSAVYLCASSPGTGQGGGNTIYFGEGSWLTVV.

J is TRBJ1-1 and V is TRBV5-1; D uncertain. CDR1 SGHRS and CDR2 YFSETQ come from the germline V gene. The V end lost 1 base, the J end lost 4 bases, and 11 bases lay between the germline ends. The CDR3 sequence is 14 residues long. This chain's CDR3 is CASSLLGPSTEAFF. The CDR3 DNA follows: TGCGCCAGCAGCTTGCTGGGCCCGAGCACTGAAGCTTTCTTT.

V usage is TRBV7-9 and J usage is TRBJ2-5, with 8 bases matching TRBD2. Germline V CDR1 and CDR2: SEHNR, FQNEAQ (reference sequence). V shed 2 bases, J shed 3 bases, and the junction held 2 bases outside the gene matches. The CDR3 sequence is 14 residues long. The CDR3 loop is CASSLQAGEETQYF. The CDR3 DNA sequence: TGTGCCAGCAGCTTACAAGCGGGAGAAGAGACCCAGTACTTC.

A word on this clone: The junction does not match germline at one end; this may be a read error. The J gene is TRBJ2-2, the V gene TRBV7-2, with D tentatively TRBD1 (5 bases). The CDR3 is 13 amino acids. Germline loops: CDR1 SGHTA, CDR2 FQGNSA. CDR3 in DNA: TGTGCCAGCACCTTAGGGGCCCTCGGGGAGCTGTTTTTT. Its protein product is CASTLGALGELFF.

The V call is TRBV7-6, the J call TRBJ2-7; 13 bases align to TRBD2. The CDR3 sequence is 15 residues long. Germline V CDR1 and CDR2: SGHVS, FNYEAQ. V was pared by 5 bases and J by 8 bases, with 9 bases of the junction left unmatched. CDR3 sequence: CASSAGTSGTYQQYF. Written as DNA, the CDR3 is TGTGCCAGCAGCGCAGGGACTAGCGGGACATACCAGCAGTACTTC.

The rearrangement uses TRBV4-3 and TRBJ2-6; 9 bases line up with TRBD1. The CDR3 loop spans 16 amino acids. The trim removed 0 bases at V and 4 bases at J, leaving 1 base unmatched. Germline CDR1 LGHNA, CDR2 YSLEER. DNA of the CDR3: TGCGCCAGCAGCCAAGAGACAGGGGGAGGGGCCAACGTCCTGACTTTC. It specifies CASSQETGGGANVLTF.

This clone showed up just once. This sequence joins TRBV6-5 and TRBJ1-5, with 8 bases matching TRBD1. The germline V gene has CDR1 MNHEY and CDR2 SVGAGI. V was clipped by 5 bases and J by 6 bases; unmatched bases: 9. There are 15 residues in the CDR3. The CDR3 sequence is CASSIGQGRGQPQHF. The CDR3 region has the DNA TGTGCCAGCAGTATTGGACAGGGAAGGGGTCAGCCCCAGCATTTT.

This clone was picked up a small number of times. The chain has TRBV20-1 and TRBJ2-7; weak D call: TRBD2 (6 bases). The V end was cut by 6 bases, the J end by 6 bases, with 12 bases between. In germline, CDR1 is DFQATT, CDR2 SNEGSKA (reference sequence). The CDR3 is 11 amino acids. The CDR3 is CSAGGGGEQYF. For the CDR3, the DNA is TGCAGTGCCGGGGGTGGAGGCGAGCAGTACTTC.

V gene TRBV29-1 combines with J gene TRBJ2-1; TRBD1 agrees at 8 bases. This CDR3 is 15 amino acids long. In germline, CDR1 is SQVTM, CDR2 ANQGSEA. Trimming cost V 7 bases and J 7 bases; bases outside gene matches: 15. The CDR3 nucleotides read TGCAGCGCACCTGAACAGGGGGGCCTAATGAATGAGCAGTTCTTC. Encoded protein: CSAPEQGGLMNEQFF.

V usage is TRBV6-5 and J usage is TRBJ2-5; 15 positions match TRBD2. CDR1 is MNHEY and CDR2 is SVGAGI in the germline V gene. The V and J ends lost 2 bases and 4 bases, in that order; junction bases with no gene match: 2. This CDR3 spans 16 amino acids. The CDR3 sequence: CASSYKGLAGGETQYF. CDR3 DNA sequence: TGTGCCAGCAGTTACAAGGGACTAGCGGGAGGAGAGACCCAGTACTTC.

This clone was seen a handful of times. This sequence joins TRBV25-1 and TRBJ2-3, with a possible D match to TRBD1 (5 bases). Germline assignment: CDR1 MGHDK and CDR2 SYGVNS. The CDR3 has 14 residues. V was shortened by 4 bases and J by 2 bases, with 10 bases between the two germline ends. The CDR3 DNA is TGTGCCAGCAGTGGTAGACAGTACACAGATACGCAGTATTTT. Encoded protein: CASSGRQYTDTQYF.

The chain employs TRBV5-4 and TRBJ2-7; 7 positions agree with TRBD2. CDR1 is SGHNT and CDR2 is YYREEE in the germline V gene (reference sequence). V was pared by 0 bases and J by 0 bases, with 6 bases of the junction left unmatched. The CDR3 covers 16 residues. DNA for the CDR3: TGTGCCAGCAGCTTGGCTTGGGGCGGGAGCTCCTACGAGCAGTACTTC. Translated, it gives CASSLAWGGSSYEQYF. The whole variable domain, filled in from reference TRBV5-4 and TRBJ2-7, reads ETGVTQSPTHLIKTRGQQVTLRCSSQSGHNTVSWYQQALGQGPQFIFQYYREEENGRGNFPPRFSGLQFPNYSSELNVNALELDDSALYLCASSLAWGGSSYEQYFGPGTRLTVT.

The rearrangement joins TRBV6-1 to TRBJ2-7; possibly TRBD1 for D (6 bases). The CDR3 has 12 amino acids. The germline CDR1 and CDR2 sequences are MNHNS and SASEGT. Trimming took 7 bases from V and 8 from J, leaving 15 bases between them. This CDR3 reads CASIEQGYQQYF. The DNA of the CDR3 is TGTGCCAGCATCGAACAGGGTTACCAGCAGTACTTC.

The chain links TRBV13 to TRBJ2-3; unclear D gene. V was trimmed by 5 bases and J by 6 bases, leaving 12 bases between them. This CDR3 spans 13 amino acids. The germline V gene encodes CDR1 PRHDT and CDR2 FYEKMQ (reference sequence). CDR3 sequence: CASSLLSTDTQYF. The CDR3 DNA is TGTGCCAGCAGCCTCCTGTCTACCGATACGCAGTATTTT.

This clone was seen a single time. DNA of the CDR3: TGTGCCAGCAGCTTATCTCCGGGTGGCTACACCTTC. This translates into CASSLSPGGYTF. The chain combines TRBV7-2 with TRBJ1-2, with unresolved D. Per the germline V gene, CDR1 is SGHTA and CDR2 is FQGNSA. V lost 2 bases to trimming and J lost 7 bases, with 8 bases between them. CDR3 length: 12 amino acids.

The gene calls are TRBV2 and TRBJ2-3, with 8 positions matching TRBD2. This CDR3 region has 18 residues. V gave up 6 bases and J gave up 0 bases; unmatched junction bases: 14. Germline values: CDR1 SNHLY, CDR2 FYNNEI. The chain's CDR3 is CASSLTSGNLYSTDTQYF. In nucleotides, the CDR3 is TGTGCCAGCAGCCTCACTAGCGGCAACCTCTATAGCACAGATACGCAGTATTTT.

The chain is built from TRBV5-6 and TRBJ2-7; D is ambiguous. The V gene lost 2 bases and the J gene lost 3 bases, with 9 bases spanning the gap. Germline V gene sequence: CDR1 SGHDT, CDR2 YYEEEE. This CDR3 contains 13 residues. In nucleotides, the CDR3 is TGTGCCAGCAGCTTCGCGTCTGTCTACGAGCAGTACTTC. Encoded protein: CASSFASVYEQYF.

V is TRBV5-1 and J is TRBJ2-1, with a weak D call TRBD2 (7 bases). Deletions cut 4 bases from V and 0 bases from J, with 14 bases between. The CDR3 has 16 residues. Per the germline V gene, CDR1 is SGHRS and CDR2 is YFSETQ. CDR3 protein: CASSEGGASSYNEQFF. The CDR3 DNA sequence: TGCGCCAGCAGCGAAGGGGGGGCTAGCTCCTACAATGAGCAGTTCTTC.

This clone was detected a few times. The chain recombines TRBV14 with TRBJ2-1; 9 bases align to TRBD2. Germline V gene data show CDR1 as SGHDN and CDR2 as FVKESK. The CDR3 runs to 18 residues. The junction had 11 bases not matched to a gene; V was cut back by 0 bases and J by 5 bases. The CDR3 sequence is CASSQDLASGTSDNEQFF. The CDR3 DNA reads TGTGCCAGCAGCCAAGATTTGGCTAGCGGGACTTCTGACAATGAGCAGTTCTTC.

The chain recombines TRBV9 with TRBJ2-2; 9 nucleotides agree with TRBD1. CDR3 length: 15 amino acids. Germline V gives CDR1 SGDLS, CDR2 YYNGEE. V lost 4 bases, J lost 4 bases, and 5 bases stayed unmatched. CDR3 coding DNA: TGTGCCAGCAGCACAAGACAGGGGGGCACCGGGGAGCTGTTTTTT. Protein: CASSTRQGGTGELFF. The whole variable domain, remainder taken from reference TRBV9 and TRBJ2-2, is DSGVTQTPKHLITATGQRVTLRCSPRSGDLSVYWYQQSLDQGLQFLIQYYNGEERAKGNILERFSAQQFPDLHSELNLSSLELGDSALYFCASSTRQGGTGELFFGEGSRLTVL.

The V call is TRBV19, the J call TRBJ1-2; TRBD1 aligns across 7 bases. This CDR3 contains 14 residues. The germline gives CDR1 LNHDA, CDR2 SQIVND (reference sequence). V lost 6 bases, J lost 3 bases, and 7 bases stayed unmatched. DNA for the CDR3: TGTGCCAGTAGAACCCGGGACAGAGACTATGGCTACACCTTC. It translates to CASRTRDRDYGYTF.

A single count supports this clone. The genes are TRBV4-1 and TRBJ2-5, with no clear D. Per germline, CDR1 MGHRA and CDR2 YSYEKL. V gave up 1 base and J gave up 3 bases, with 12 bases separating them. The CDR3 covers 15 residues. As DNA, the CDR3 is TGCGCCAGCAGCCAAGTCGAAGCCCCGAAAGAGACCCAGTACTTC. This translates into CASSQVEAPKETQYF.

The chain has TRBV5-4 and TRBJ2-3; D might be TRBD2 (5 bases). Germline V gene lookup returns CDR1 SGHNT and CDR2 YYREEE (reference sequence). This CDR3 spans 15 amino acids. With 2 bases removed from V and 4 bases from J, the gap between germline ends came to 14 bases. The CDR3 coding sequence is TGTGCCAGCAGCTTCATAGGAGGTGGGCCAGATACGCAGTATTTT. Translating gives CASSFIGGGPDTQYF.

The chain links TRBV19 to TRBJ2-5, with 9 bases aligning to TRBD2. CDR3 length equals 18 residues. Germline CDR1 is LNHDA and CDR2 is SQIVND (reference sequence). Trimming cost V 0 bases and J 5 bases; bases outside gene matches: 13. The CDR3 region is CASSIDRQAGGRKETQYF. The CDR3 nucleotides read TGTGCCAGTAGTATAGATCGCCAAGCGGGAGGTAGGAAGGAGACCCAGTACTTC.

This chain uses TRBV6-5 with TRBJ2-1, with 13 bases fitting TRBD2. The germline gives CDR1 MNHEY, CDR2 SVGAGI. Losses at the gene ends were 2 bases for V and 4 bases for J; bases not matched to a gene: 2. The length of the CDR3 is 16 residues. CDR3 nucleotide sequence: TGTGCCAGCAGTTACCCGACTAGCGGGAGGTACAATGAGCAGTTCTTC. Amino acid sequence: CASSYPTSGRYNEQFF.

The chain carries TRBV29-1 and TRBJ2-1; tentatively, D is TRBD1 (6 bases). CDR3 size: 14 residues. CDR1 SQVTM and CDR2 ANQGSEA come from the germline V gene. V lost 8 bases and J lost 4, with 18 bases in between. CDR3 residues: CSLGGTNDYNEQFF. CDR3 DNA: TGCAGCCTAGGTGGGACAAACGATTACAATGAGCAGTTCTTC.

The chain is built from TRBV30 and TRBJ2-1, with D perhaps TRBD1 (5 bases). The germline V gene encodes CDR1 GTSNPN and CDR2 SVGIG (reference sequence). This CDR3 contains 12 residues. The CDR3 loop reads CAYRTLLDEQFF. CDR3 DNA sequence: TGTGCTTACAGGACCCTTTTAGATGAGCAGTTCTTC. Variable domain in full (rest from reference TRBV30 and TRBJ2-1): SQTIHQWPATLVQPVGSPLSLECTVEGTSNPNLYWYRQAAGRGLQLLFYSVGIGQISSEVPQNLSASRPQDRQFILSSKKLLLSDSGFYLCAYRTLLDEQFFGPGTRLTVL.

This clone has a single count. CDR3 amino acids: CASSLLGQAQHF. CDR3 DNA: TGTGCCAGCAGCCTGCTTGGACAGGCCCAGCATTTT. This chain uses TRBV28 with TRBJ1-5; 7 nucleotides line up with TRBD1. Trimming at V came to 6 bases and at J to 11 bases, leaving 7 bases not matched to a gene. The CDR3 spans 12 residues. Germline loops: CDR1 MDHEN, CDR2 SYDVKM.